These 26 T cell receptor beta chains were sequenced from one sample in a study of OX40 agonist ivuxolimab in advanced cancers. The library was produced with the immunoSEQ multiplex PCR assay. The table was pulled from immuneACCESS by TCRdb, which kept in-frame rearrangements only. Such tables lose some clones; where checked, under half of the loss comes from unresolved V genes, and the rest has no known cause. The sample yields 45,000 to 55,000 clones; about 81% were counted once. The ten largest clones represent 0.95% to 1.3% of the sample. This specimen consisted of CD4+ or CD8+ T cells sorted from blood, obtained in a trial of the OX40 agonist ivuxolimab. The receptor source for this set is an adult with an advanced solid tumor such as melanoma, head and neck, liver or kidney cancer.

V usage is TRBV5-1 and J usage is TRBJ2-1; D assignment may be TRBD1 or TRBD2 (5 bases each). V lost 3 bases and J 9 bases, leaving 13 bases between the germline ends. The CDR3 totals 13 residues. Germline CDR1 reads SGHRS; CDR2 reads YFSETQ. This chain's CDR3 is CASSWGPLGEQFF. The CDR3 region has the DNA TGCGCCAGCAGCTGGGGACCCCTCGGTGAGCAGTTCTTC.

The chain combines TRBV6-4 with TRBJ2-6, with a possible D match to TRBD1 (6 bases). CDR1 MRHNA and CDR2 SNTAGT come from the germline V gene. CDR3 length: 14 residues. Between the trimmed V and J ends, which lost 6 bases and 5 bases, there was a span of 11 bases. CDR3 protein: CASRGDMRANVLTF. The CDR3, as DNA: TGTGCCAGCAGGGGGGACATGAGGGCCAACGTCCTGACTTTC.

The rearrangement links TRBV10-3 to TRBJ2-1; 8 bases line up with TRBD2. The CDR3 extends over 15 amino acids. CDR1 and CDR2 from the germline V gene are ENHRY and SYGVKD. V gave up 6 bases and J gave up 2 bases; unmatched junction bases: 6. The CDR3 sequence is CAIREAGEPYNEQFF. The CDR3 DNA follows: TGTGCCATCAGGGAAGCGGGGGAACCCTACAATGAGCAGTTCTTC.

This chain links TRBV14 with TRBJ2-1, with D perhaps assigned TRBD1 or TRBD2 (5 bases each). Trimming pared 3 bases from V and 2 bases from J, leaving 14 bases between. From germline, CDR1 is SGHDN and CDR2 FVKESK. The CDR3 runs 16 residues. In nucleotides, the CDR3 is TGTGCCAGCAGCCACCAGTCGGGGCCACCCTACAATGAGCAGTTCTTC. This translates into CASSHQSGPPYNEQFF.

The rearrangement uses TRBV5-1 and TRBJ2-3, with 10 nucleotides matching TRBD2. Trimming at V came to 4 bases and at J to 0 bases, leaving 8 bases not matched to a gene. The V gene's germline CDR1 is SGHRS and CDR2 YFSETQ. The CDR3 has 17 residues. The CDR3 sequence is CASSIPGLAVSTDTQYF. The CDR3, as DNA: TGCGCCAGCAGCATACCCGGACTAGCGGTGAGCACAGATACGCAGTATTTT.

The rearrangement joins TRBV20-1 to TRBJ2-1, with TRBD2 as a possible D gene (6 bases). From germline, CDR1 is DFQATT and CDR2 SNEGSKA (reference sequence). The CDR3 length is 11 residues. The CDR3 region has the DNA TGCAGACCGGGGGTTGGCAATGAGCAGTTCTTC. Its protein is CRPGVGNEQFF.

This clone was counted a single time. The rearrangement uses TRBV11-2 and TRBJ2-1, with D uncertain. The germline V gene encodes CDR1 SGHAT and CDR2 FQNNGV. The CDR3 consists of 14 residues. Trimming removed 5 bases from V and 8 bases from J, with 16 bases in between. As DNA, the CDR3 is TGTGCCAGCAGCCTAGGCAGGTACCGAGATGAGCAGTTCTTC. It yields the protein CASSLGRYRDEQFF. The whole variable domain, filled in from reference TRBV11-2 and TRBJ2-1, reads EAGVAQSPRYKIIEKRQSVAFWCNPISGHATLYWYQQILGQGPKLLIQFQNNGVVDDSQLPKDRFSAERLKGVDSTLKIQPAKLEDSAVYLCASSLGRYRDEQFFGPGTRLTVL.

This chain links TRBV7-8 with TRBJ2-5; D possibly corresponds to TRBD1 (5 bases). Per the germline V gene, CDR1 is SGHVS and CDR2 is FQNEAQ. The CDR3 runs to 14 residues. V lost 0 bases and J 2 bases, leaving 7 bases between the germline ends. CDR3: CASSLADRQETQYF. CDR3 bases: TGTGCCAGCAGCTTAGCAGACAGACAAGAGACCCAGTACTTC.

This clone was seen a single time. The gene calls are TRBV6-4 and TRBJ2-3; D remains unclear. This CDR3 region has 14 residues. V lost 4 bases and J lost 2, with 10 bases in between. Germline values: CDR1 MRHNA, CDR2 SNTAGT. The CDR3 spells CASSVFAHTDTQYF. CDR3 DNA: TGTGCCAGCAGTGTGTTCGCGCACACAGATACGCAGTATTTT.

The CDR3 region has the DNA TGTGCCAGCAGCTTGCAGGGATCGAACACTGAAGCTTTCTTT. Protein product: CASSLQGSNTEAFF. The genes are TRBV7-9 and TRBJ1-1, with D perhaps TRBD1 (5 bases). From germline, CDR1 is SEHNR and CDR2 FQNEAQ (reference sequence). Deletions cut 3 bases from V and 1 base from J, with 9 bases between. The CDR3 loop spans 14 amino acids.

V and J are TRBV19 and TRBJ2-1; TRBD2 matches 10 bases. V lost 7 bases, J lost 4 bases, and 10 bases stayed unmatched. The CDR3 consists of 16 residues. CDR1 is LNHDA, CDR2 SQIVND, per germline (reference sequence). The CDR3 loop is CASNRQSGGGYNEQFF. The CDR3 DNA reads TGTGCCAGTAACCGGCAGAGCGGGGGGGGGTACAATGAGCAGTTCTTC.

V is TRBV5-6 and J is TRBJ2-5; tentative D call: TRBD2 (6 bases). The CDR3 totals 13 residues. Germline V gene sequence: CDR1 SGHDT, CDR2 YYEEEE. With 5 bases removed from V and 3 bases from J, the gap between germline ends came to 11 bases. The CDR3 bases are TGTGCCAGCAGGCGGGACTCTGAAGAGACCCAGTACTTC. Residues: CASRRDSEETQYF.

The genes are TRBV9 and TRBJ2-5, with TRBD1 as a possible D gene (5 bases). Between the trimmed V and J ends, which lost 3 bases and 6 bases, there was a span of 18 bases. The CDR3 loop spans 15 amino acids. The germline gives CDR1 SGDLS, CDR2 YYNGEE. CDR3 sequence reads: CASSGSSGLMKTQYF. CDR3 nucleotide sequence: TGTGCCAGCAGCGGGTCCTCAGGGTTGATGAAGACCCAGTACTTC.

In DNA, the CDR3 is TGCGCCAGCAGCTCCCCGGCTGGGACAGCTGGGGCCAACGTCCTGACTTTC. This codes for CASSSPAGTAGANVLTF. J is TRBJ2-6 and V is TRBV5-1, with TRBD1 matching over 7 bases. With V trimmed by 3 bases and J by 2 bases, 8 bases remained unmatched. Germline V gene lookup returns CDR1 SGHRS and CDR2 YFSETQ. This CDR3 comprises 17 residues.

This clone is a singleton in its sample. CDR3 protein: CASRGEGWRSNYGYTF. Here the CDR3 DNA reads TGTGCCAGTAGGGGGGAGGGGTGGCGGTCTAACTATGGCTACACCTTC. The V and J genes are TRBV19 and TRBJ1-2; TRBD1 might be the D (5 bases). Germline V lookup: CDR1 LNHDA, CDR2 SQIVND (reference sequence). Trimming left V 6 bases short and J 0 bases short, with 17 bases between. The CDR3 has 16 residues.

The chain couples TRBV10-3 to TRBJ2-1, with a possible D match to TRBD1 (7 bases). The CDR3 has 11 amino acids. Deletions cut 8 bases from V and 9 bases from J, with 11 bases between. Germline lookup yields CDR1 ENHRY and CDR2 SYGVKD. The CDR3 loop reads CAILEGAEQFF. DNA for the CDR3: TGTGCCATCTTGGAGGGGGCTGAGCAGTTCTTC.

This clone has only one observation. The chain carries TRBV5-6 and TRBJ2-1, with 9 bases identical to TRBD2. The length of the CDR3 is 15 residues. The germline V gene encodes CDR1 SGHDT and CDR2 YYEEEE. With V trimmed by 4 bases and J by 6 bases, 8 bases remained unmatched. The CDR3 reads CASSKISGRFNEQFF. Written as DNA, the CDR3 is TGTGCCAGCAGCAAAATCAGCGGGAGGTTCAATGAGCAGTTCTTC.

The chain couples TRBV11-1 to TRBJ2-2, with D possibly matching TRBD2 (5 bases). The CDR3 consists of 13 residues. V was clipped by 5 bases and J by 6 bases, with 10 bases between them. Germline V gene data show CDR1 as SGHAT and CDR2 as FQDESV (reference sequence). The DNA of the CDR3 is TGTGCCAGCAGCGACTATCCCGCCGGGGAGCTGTTTTTT. Translating gives CASSDYPAGELFF.

This rearrangement joins TRBV29-1 to TRBJ2-1, with 7 bases lining up with TRBD2. Germline V gene sequence: CDR1 SQVTM, CDR2 ANQGSEA. The J segment lost 5 bases and the V segment lost 6 bases, leaving 10 bases of the junction unmatched. This CDR3 contains 14 residues. This CDR3 reads CSVERTRGHNEQFF. The CDR3 DNA reads as TGCAGCGTCGAAAGGACTAGAGGGCACAATGAGCAGTTCTTC.

The genes are TRBV7-2 and TRBJ2-3; no definite D call. The CDR3 is made up of 13 amino acids. The germline V gene has CDR1 SGHTA and CDR2 FQGNSA. Trimming cost V 10 bases and J 2 bases, with 13 bases left between them. CDR3 sequence: CATSTGYTDTQYF. The CDR3 bases are TGTGCCACCTCTACTGGGTACACAGATACGCAGTATTTT. Based on the CDR3 plus reference TRBV7-2 and TRBJ2-3, the full variable domain is GAGVSQSPSNKVTEKGKDVELRCDPISGHTALYWYRQSLGQGLEFLIYFQGNSAPDKSGLPSDRFSAERTGGSVSTLTIQRTQQEDSAVYLCATSTGYTDTQYFGPGTRLTVL.

This clone was counted a single time. The J gene is TRBJ1-3, the V gene TRBV2; unclear D gene. Germline values: CDR1 SNHLY, CDR2 FYNNEI. There are 15 residues in the CDR3. Trimming shortened V by 6 bases and J by 0 bases, and 12 bases separated the two germline ends. The CDR3 nucleotides read TGTGCCAGCAGGGTAGACGTAGACTCTGGAAACACCATATATTTT. Translation: CASRVDVDSGNTIYF.

The chain uses TRBV4-1 and TRBJ2-1; D remains ambiguous. The CDR3 consists of 14 residues. CDR1 and CDR2 from the germline V gene are MGHRA and YSYEKL. Trimming stripped 1 base from V and 8 bases from J, with 12 bases between. CDR3 DNA: TGCGCCAGCAGCCAAGTGGAGACTCGGGATGAGCAGTTCTTC. It encodes CASSQVETRDEQFF.

The rearrangement uses TRBV15 and TRBJ1-4; the D gene is possibly TRBD1 (5 bases). The CDR3 has 19 residues. Trimming took 0 bases from V and 7 from J, leaving 24 bases between them. CDR1 is LNHNV, CDR2 YYDKDF, per germline (reference sequence). CDR3 DNA: TGTGCCACCAGCAGAGATTGGGGGGGTGATGTAGGGCCGGGTGAAAAACTGTTTTTT. Amino acid sequence: CATSRDWGGDVGPGEKLFF.

The CDR3 DNA follows: TGTGCCAGCAGCTTAGGAGTGGGGCCGGGGCAGTTCTTC. Encoded protein: CASSLGVGPGQFF. V usage is TRBV11-2 and J usage is TRBJ2-1, with D perhaps TRBD1 (5 bases). Trimming cost V 1 base and J 12 bases, with 13 bases left between them. Germline V lookup: CDR1 SGHAT, CDR2 FQNNGV. This CDR3 contains 13 residues.

This clone has only one observation. This chain links TRBV5-1 with TRBJ1-4; TRBD1 aligns across 8 bases. This CDR3 is built from 14 residues. J gave up 7 bases and V 7 bases, and 9 bases lay outside the gene matches. Germline CDR1 and CDR2: SGHRS and YFSETQ. The DNA for the CDR3 is TGCGCCAGCCGCCCAGGGGGCTTAAGTGAAAAACTGTTTTTT. It encodes CASRPGGLSEKLFF.

This clone has a single count. The chain has TRBV7-2 and TRBJ1-6; D not certain. Trimming left V 5 bases short and J 7 bases short, with 15 bases between. There are 15 residues in the CDR3. From germline, CDR1 is SGHTA and CDR2 FQGNSA. The CDR3 DNA reads as TGTGCCAGCAGCGTAACAGCGACGACCAATTCACCCCTCCACTTT. This sequence encodes CASSVTATTNSPLHF.